This T cell receptor beta chain was captured in a study of T cell responses to AZD1222 COVID-19 vaccine. CDR3 length equals 16 residues. Between the trimmed V and J ends, which lost 4 bases and 2 bases, there was a span of 15 bases. From germline, CDR1 is SGHAT and CDR2 FQNNGV. Produced via immunoSEQ multiplex PCR; TCRdb's table is partial and in-frame only. Among 95,000 to 150,000 clones listed, over 75% were seen once. In the case of this clone: Its antigen remains unknown.

Whole-study results and caveats: Repertoires were collected only later (after the peak T cell response had occurred).

The gene calls are TRBV11-2 and TRBJ2-1; D remains ambiguous. This specimen consisted of peripheral blood, obtained on day 0 of AZD1222 vaccination. The source of this sequence is an adult in good health. CDR3 DNA sequence: TGTGCCAGCAGCTCCGTCGGACGGGCCACCTACAATGAGCAGTTCTTC. Encoded protein: CASSSVGRATYNEQFF.